This entry concerns a single T cell receptor beta chain. This sample was included in a study of T cells in Graves' hyperthyroidism and ophthalmopathy. Researchers took RNA transcripts and amplified the TCR beta CDR3 regions from them. Researchers ran a first-round RT-PCR on the TCR CDR3 using the HTBI primer set. TCRdb reprocessed the multiplex PCR reads with MiXCR, giving one entry per CDR3 protein. The sample yields roughly 560,000 distinct CDR3 sequences, about 15% seen once. Patients with uncontrolled infections, other autoimmune diseases, pregnancy or lactation were excluded. The clonotype originates from a woman aged 40 to 50 with Graves' ophthalmopathy. Sequencing was done on a sample of blood.

The CDR3 loop reads CASSPTGIGTEAFF. As DNA, the CDR3 is TGTGCCAGCAGTCCGACAGGGATTGGAACTGAAGCTTTCTTT. The chain carries TRBV6-2 or TRBV6-3 and TRBJ1-1; TRBD1 matches 7 bases. Germline V lookup: CDR1 MNHEY, CDR2 SVGEGT. The CDR3 is made up of 14 amino acids. The junction had 8 bases not matched to a gene; V was cut back by 5 bases and J by 5 bases.